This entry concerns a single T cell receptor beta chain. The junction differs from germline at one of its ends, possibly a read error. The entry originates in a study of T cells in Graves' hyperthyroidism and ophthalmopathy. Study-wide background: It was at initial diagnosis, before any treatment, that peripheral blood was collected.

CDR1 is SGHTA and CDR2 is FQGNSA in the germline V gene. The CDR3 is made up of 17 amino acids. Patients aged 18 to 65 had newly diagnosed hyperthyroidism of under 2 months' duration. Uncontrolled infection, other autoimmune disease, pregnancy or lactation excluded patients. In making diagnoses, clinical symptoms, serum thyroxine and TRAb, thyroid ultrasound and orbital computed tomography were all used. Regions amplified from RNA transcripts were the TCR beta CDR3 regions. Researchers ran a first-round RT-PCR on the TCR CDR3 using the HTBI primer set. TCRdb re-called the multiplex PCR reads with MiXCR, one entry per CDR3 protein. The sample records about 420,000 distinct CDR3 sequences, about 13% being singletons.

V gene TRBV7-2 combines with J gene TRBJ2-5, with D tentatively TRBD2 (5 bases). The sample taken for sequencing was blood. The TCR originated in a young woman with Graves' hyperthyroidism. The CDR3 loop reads CASSLVARPGNQEAQYF. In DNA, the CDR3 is TGTGCCAGCAGCTTAGTCGCACGGCCGGGGAATCAAGAGGCCCAGTACTTC. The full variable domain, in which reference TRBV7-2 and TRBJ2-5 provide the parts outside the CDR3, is GAGVSQSPSNKVTEKGKDVELRCDPISGHTALYWYRQSLGQGLEFLIYFQGNSAPDKSGLPSDRFSAERTGGSVSTLTIQRTQQEDSAVYLCASSLVARPGNQEAQYFGPGTRLLVL.